Following are 14 T cell receptor beta chains from one sample sequenced in a study of T-cell reconstitution after alpha-beta-depleted transplantation in children. During its preparation, the TCRbeta library received unique molecular identifiers. TCRdb called the PCR reads again in MiXCR, with one record for every CDR3 protein. The sample consists of 700,000 to 950,000 distinct CDR3 sequences, roughly 15% of them appearing once. Material: PBMCs, mostly from graft donor cells, obtained 360 days after TCRalphabeta/CD19-depleted stem cell transplant. Receptors were obtained from a male patient aged 5 to 17 who had a stem cell transplant for acute lymphoblastic leukemia, so the T cells may come from the graft donor.

In its sample, this clonotype was seen many times. The chain is built from TRBV25-1 and TRBJ1-5; no firm D call. Germline loops: CDR1 MGHDK, CDR2 SYGVNS. The length of the CDR3 is 15 residues. The V end was cut by 3 bases, the J end by 0 bases, with 9 bases between. Written as DNA, the CDR3 is TGTGCCAGCAGTGAGGGCCGCTATAGCAATCAGCCCCAGCATTTT. Protein: CASSEGRYSNQPQHF.

This clonotype was observed a handful of times. V usage is TRBV3-1 and J usage is TRBJ2-1; D perhaps matches TRBD2 (6 bases). V gave up 4 bases and J gave up 7 bases, with 14 bases separating them. The CDR3 loop spans 14 amino acids. Germline CDR1 reads LGHDT; CDR2 reads YNNKEL (reference sequence). CDR3 loop: CASSPNRAGNEQFF. For the CDR3, the DNA is TGTGCCAGCAGCCCCAATAGGGCGGGGAATGAGCAGTTCTTC.

The sample holds a few counts of this clonotype. This chain uses TRBV13 with TRBJ2-7; 7 bases are a match to TRBD1. Germline V gene data show CDR1 as PRHDT and CDR2 as FYEKMQ (reference sequence). There are 12 residues in the CDR3. The J segment lost 5 bases and the V segment lost 5 bases, leaving 3 bases of the junction unmatched. Here the CDR3 reads CASSRGQHEQYF. The CDR3 bases are TGTGCCAGCAGCCGGGGACAGCACGAGCAGTACTTC.

This clonotype has just a few counts. The CDR3 loop reads CASSLTRGRENTEAFF. CDR3 DNA: TGTGCCAGCAGCTTAACTAGGGGCAGGGAGAACACTGAAGCTTTCTTT. V gene TRBV4-2 combines with J gene TRBJ1-1, with a tentative D call TRBD1 (5 bases). The length of the CDR3 is 16 residues. CDR1 LGHNA and CDR2 YNFKEQ come from the germline V gene. The V end lost 5 bases, the J end lost 1 base, and 17 bases lay between the germline ends.

The J gene is TRBJ1-4, the V gene TRBV10-3; D is unclear. Deletions cut 4 bases from V and 11 bases from J, with 8 bases between. In germline, CDR1 is ENHRY, CDR2 SYGVKD. CDR3 length equals 11 residues. The CDR3, as DNA: TGTGCCATCAGTGGAGGGAATAAACTGTTTTTT. Encoded protein: CAISGGNKLFF.

The genes are TRBV4-1 and TRBJ2-7; the D gene is possibly TRBD1 (5 bases). Germline loops: CDR1 MGHRA, CDR2 YSYEKL. Trimming pared 1 base from V and 6 bases from J, leaving 22 bases between. The CDR3 contains 17 residues. The CDR3 sequence: CASSQVKGPLVIVEQYF. In nucleotides, the CDR3 is TGCGCCAGCAGCCAAGTTAAGGGGCCCCTTGTGATAGTCGAGCAGTACTTC.

This clonotype was counted many times. This CDR3 reads CASTSTYYNEQFF. CDR3 nucleotide sequence: TGTGCCAGCACTTCGACATACTACAATGAGCAGTTCTTC. V gene TRBV2 combines with J gene TRBJ2-1; no firm D call. The germline CDR1 and CDR2 sequences are SNHLY and FYNNEI. The CDR3 covers 13 residues. Trimming took 7 bases from V and 3 from J, leaving 10 bases between them. Based on the CDR3 plus reference TRBV2 and TRBJ2-1, the full variable domain is EPEVTQTPSHQVTQMGQEVILRCVPISNHLYFYWYRQILGQKVEFLVSFYNNEISEKSEIFDDQFSVERPDGSNFTLKIRSTKLEDSAMYFCASTSTYYNEQFFGPGTRLTVL.

The J gene is TRBJ1-2, the V gene TRBV4-2; D not resolved. This CDR3 is 15 amino acids long. Trimming took off 2 bases at V and 2 bases at J, with 12 bases between the two ends. Germline-derived CDR1 and CDR2 are LGHNA and YNFKEQ. CDR3 sequence (DNA): TGTGCCAGCAGCCAAACCTACAGCGCCAACTATGGCTACACCTTC. It specifies CASSQTYSANYGYTF.

The V and J genes are TRBV6-2 or TRBV6-3 and TRBJ2-7, with D hard to call. V lost 5 bases and J lost 2, with 10 bases in between. The CDR3 has 13 residues. Germline V gene sequence: CDR1 MNHEY, CDR2 SVGEGT. CDR3 amino acids: CASSPFYTYEQYF. The CDR3, as DNA: TGTGCCAGCAGTCCATTTTATACCTACGAGCAGTACTTC.

This clonotype was seen a handful of times. This rearrangement joins TRBV7-6 to TRBJ1-1; possible D gene TRBD1, 6 bases. The length of the CDR3 is 16 residues. Trimming stripped 1 base from V and 1 base from J, with 13 bases between. CDR1 and CDR2 (germline): SGHVS, FNYEAQ. Here the CDR3 reads CASSLEGDGGNTEAFF. CDR3 nucleotide sequence: TGTGCCAGCAGCTTAGAGGGGGACGGTGGGAACACTGAAGCTTTCTTT.

At least ten counts were recorded for this clonotype. The chain combines TRBV5-1 with TRBJ2-1; perhaps TRBD1 as D (7 bases). CDR1 and CDR2 (germline): SGHRS, YFSETQ. Trimming removed 2 bases at V and 8 bases at J, with 17 bases between. This CDR3 is built from 15 residues. The CDR3 loop is CASSFRGELTYEQFF. The DNA for the CDR3 is TGCGCCAGCAGCTTCAGGGGGGAACTTACATATGAGCAGTTCTTC.

This clonotype was found many times. The V and J genes are TRBV5-1 and TRBJ2-2, with 7 bases fitting TRBD2. The CDR3 length is 17 residues. The germline V gene encodes CDR1 SGHRS and CDR2 YFSETQ. Trimming cost V 0 bases and J 6 bases; bases outside gene matches: 11. Here the CDR3 reads CASSLGWETSKSGELFF. For the CDR3, the DNA is TGCGCCAGCAGCTTGGGCTGGGAGACTAGCAAGTCCGGGGAGCTGTTTTTT.

V is TRBV28 and J is TRBJ2-7, with TRBD1 identical over 7 bases. The CDR3 sequence is 14 residues long. With V trimmed by 6 bases and J by 3 bases, 8 bases remained unmatched. CDR1 and CDR2 (germline): MDHEN, SYDVKM. The CDR3 loop reads CASSSPGQSYEQYF. CDR3 coding DNA: TGTGCCAGCAGCTCGCCGGGACAGAGCTACGAGCAGTACTTC.

The rearrangement joins TRBV21-1 to TRBJ2-4; whether TRBD1, the table's D call, matches the DNA was not checked. TRBV21-1 has pseudogene status. This CDR3 spans 14 amino acids. The CDR3 DNA follows: TGTGCCAGCAGCAAAGACAGGGACAAAAACATTCAGTACTTC. Translating it yields CASSKDRDKNIQYF.